This is a list of T cell receptor beta chains from one sample in a study of blood T cell repertoires in COVID-19. TCRdb's table, derived via immunoSEQ multiplex PCR, lists solely in-frame clones and lacks some. The sample gives about 67,000 clones, approximately 87% of which show up once; just under 4.5% is in the top ten. Sequenced input: peripheral blood. The receptors shown here come from a man aged 45-65 years with active COVID-19. Both conserved end residues are part of each CDR3. A D gene is named only where the DNA matches it firmly. Size tells how often a clone was seen (once, few, many) or the class of an expanded clone, and some rows leave it out.

>TRBD1|TRBV6-5|TRBJ1-6|-
TGTGCCAGCAGGGCTCCGGGACAGGGGAACTCACCCCTCCACTTT
CASRAPGQGNSPLHF
>-|TRBV30|TRBJ1-3|-
TGTGCCTGGGCCGCGAAGCAGGCTCCCTCTGGAAACACCATATATTTT
CAWAAKQAPSGNTIYF
>-|TRBV4-1|TRBJ1-5|few
TGCGCCAGCAGTCCGATACTCGGGGATCAGCCCCAGCATTTT
CASSPILGDQPQHF
>-|TRBV7-9|TRBJ1-5|few
TGTGCCAGCAGCTCCTCTGGGACATTGCATTTT
CASSSSGTLHF
>TRBD2|TRBV9|TRBJ2-1|-
TGTGCCAGCAGCTCCCCAAGACTAGCGCGTTCCAATGAGCAGTTCTTC
CASSSPRLARSNEQFF
>-|TRBV7-9|TRBJ1-1|-
TGTGCCAGCAGCTTCAGGGGATGGAACACTGAAGCTTTCTTT
CASSFRGWNTEAFF
>TRBD1|TRBV3-1/TRBV3-2|TRBJ1-2|-
TGTGCCAGCAGCCAGAACAAGCAGGGGGCCGGCGGCTACACCTTC
CASSQNKQGAGGYTF
>-|TRBV18|TRBJ1-1|-
TGTGCCAGCTCACCCCTACAGGGAACTGAAGCTTTCTTT
CASSPLQGTEAFF
>TRBD2|TRBV7-2|TRBJ2-3|-
TGTGCCAGCAGCCGGCGGGGGGGCATCAGCACAGATACGCAGTATTTT
CASSRRGGISTDTQYF
>TRBD2|TRBV2|TRBJ2-5|-
TGTGCCAGCAGTGGCCGACGGACTAGCGGGATACAAGAGACCCAGTACTTC
CASSGRRTSGIQETQYF
>TRBD1|TRBV11-3|TRBJ2-7|-
TGTGCCAGCAGCAAACGACAGGGGGGTTCGTACGAGCAGTACTTC
CASSKRQGGSYEQYF
>-|TRBV5-6|TRBJ1-4|-
TGTGCCAGCAGCTTGGACAGCCGTGAGGAAAAACTGTTTTTT
CASSLDSREEKLFF
>-|TRBV19|TRBJ2-7|-
TGTGCCAGTAGTAGAAGACAGGGAGGTTCCTACGAGCAGTACTTC
CASSRRQGGSYEQYF
>TRBD1|TRBV7-2|TRBJ1-5|-
TGTGCCAGCAGCTGGACAGGGCCGAGCAATCAGCCCCAGCATTTT
CASSWTGPSNQPQHF
>-|TRBV29-1|TRBJ1-1|-
TGCAGCGTCATCAGGTACATGAACACTGAAGCTTTCTTT
CSVIRYMNTEAFF
>TRBD2|TRBV30|TRBJ2-1|-
TGTGCCTGGAGTGTAGGGGCCGGGGGGGGTGAGCAGTTCTTC
CAWSVGAGGGEQFF
>TRBD1|TRBV24-1|TRBJ1-3|-
TGTGCCACCAGTGAATCTACCGGGACAGGGGGAAACACCATATATTTT
CATSESTGTGGNTIYF
>-|TRBV11-3|TRBJ1-6|-
TGTGCCAGCAGCAAGCCGGGTCCACAAAATTCACCCCTCCACTTT
CASSKPGPQNSPLHF
>-|TRBV4-2|TRBJ2-1|once
TGTGCCAGCAGCCAGTCCCGTAGCGATGAGCAGTTCTTC
CASSQSRSDEQFF
>-|TRBV4-3|TRBJ2-5|-
TGCGCCAGCAGCCAAGACAGGGAAGAGACCCAGTACTTC
CASSQDREETQYF
>-|TRBV18|TRBJ2-7|-
TGTGCCAGCTCACCGACAGAAAAAGGCTCCTACGAGCAGTACTTC
CASSPTEKGSYEQYF
>TRBD1|TRBV29-1|TRBJ2-7|-
TGCAGCGTCCGGGACAGAGGCTCCTACGAGCAGTACTTC
CSVRDRGSYEQYF
>TRBD2|TRBV13|TRBJ2-3|-
TGTGCCAGCAGCTTGGGGCGGGGGGGCACAGATACGCAGTATTTT
CASSLGRGGTDTQYF
>-|TRBV7-2|TRBJ2-7|-
TGTGCCAGCAGCTTGTGGTTCAGCGGCGAGCAGTACTTC
CASSLWFSGEQYF
>-|TRBV7-6|TRBJ1-2|-
TGTGCCAGCAGTCAACCGGGGTCGGGCTACACCTTC
CASSQPGSGYTF